This T cell receptor beta chain stems from a study of blood T cell repertoires in COVID-19. At the level of the study: Samples came from the United States, Italy and Spain, spanning acute and convalescent COVID-19. The analysed material was cDNA or gDNA that came from T cells, B-cell-depleted T cells, or PBMCs.

The protocol was immunoSEQ multiplex PCR, while the TCRdb copy is restricted to in-frame clones and leaves out a portion. The table records 80,000 to 95,000 clones, 81% of them present only once. V was cut by 4 bases and J by 4 bases, with 16 bases left in between. Germline CDR1 and CDR2: LNHDA and SQIVND (reference sequence). This CDR3 spans 15 amino acids. Input material: peripheral blood. The chain employs TRBV19 and TRBJ1-2, with a weak D call TRBD1 (5 bases). This clonotype was obtained from a man older than 75 with acute or convalescent COVID-19. CDR3 coding DNA: TGTGCCAGTAGTACCCCAGGGATTCCTATCTATGGCTACACCTTC. It is translated as CASSTPGIPIYGYTF.